The rows below give T cell receptor beta chains drawn from one sample of a study of cytomegalovirus exposure and HLA in healthy donors. Profiled with immunoSEQ multiplex PCR; TCRdb holds only in-frame clones, not every one. The data show about 150,000 clones, less than 90% seen once. The sequencing input was PBMCs. The receptors here all came from a boy aged 2 to 10 in good health and CMV-seronegative. CDR3s include the opening cysteine and the closing phenylalanine or tryptophan. D genes are given only for firm matches. Rows may omit the clone size; those that give it use once, few, many or a size class.

d_call clone_size j_call v_call cdr3_aa cdr3_nt
. . TRBJ2-7 TRBV6-5 CASSYSEGKLTYEQYF TGTGCCAGCAGTTACTCGGAGGGGAAGCTAACCTACGAGCAGTACTTC
TRBD1 few TRBJ2-7 TRBV6-5 CASSYGTGYEQYF TGTGCCAGCAGTTACGGGACAGGCTACGAGCAGTACTTC
. . TRBJ2-1 TRBV7-9 CASSSPGRKYNEQFF TGTGCCAGCAGCTCCCCGGGGAGAAAATACAATGAGCAGTTCTTC
. . TRBJ2-3 TRBV11-2 CASSISTGPDDTQYF TGTGCCAGCAGCATATCGACAGGCCCTGACGATACGCAGTATTTT
. . TRBJ1-2 TRBV4-1 CASSQDPSGGLGYGYTF TGCGCCAGCAGCCAAGATCCTTCGGGGGGGCTAGGCTATGGCTACACCTTC
. . TRBJ2-1 TRBV7-9 CASSLVTYNEQFF TGTGCCAGCAGCTTAGTTACTTACAATGAGCAGTTCTTC
TRBD1 . TRBJ2-7 TRBV5-1 CASSLGLQGAPYEQYF TGCGCCAGCAGCTTAGGTCTACAGGGGGCCCCCTACGAGCAGTACTTC
. . TRBJ1-1 TRBV19 CASSPDRTTEAFF TGTGCCAGTAGTCCAGACAGGACCACTGAAGCTTTCTTT
. . TRBJ2-7 TRBV28 CASSLAGNSYEQYF TGTGCCAGCAGTTTGGCAGGCAACTCCTACGAGCAGTACTTC
. . TRBJ2-5 TRBV13 CASSLGGRPPEYF TGTGCCAGCAGCTTAGGGGGGAGGCCGCCGGAGTACTTC
. . TRBJ2-7 TRBV15 CATSRPDRMTYEQYF TGTGCCACCAGCAGACCTGACAGGATGACCTACGAGCAGTACTTC
. . TRBJ1-2 TRBV28 CASSRNRLYGYTF TGTGCCAGCAGTCGGAACAGGCTCTATGGCTACACCTTC
TRBD1 . TRBJ1-3 TRBV6-6 CASSYYGTGGGNTIYF TGTGCCAGCAGTTACTATGGGACAGGGGGAGGAAACACCATATATTTT
. . TRBJ2-3 TRBV7-9 CASSLGLSTDTQYF TGTGCCAGCAGCTTAGGACTATCCACAGATACGCAGTATTTT
TRBD2 . TRBJ2-1 TRBV27 CASSLAGVEYEQFF TGTGCCAGCAGTCTAGCGGGAGTGGAGTATGAGCAGTTCTTC
TRBD1 . TRBJ1-1 TRBV4-2 CASSQEIRGREAKAFF TGTGCCAGCAGCCAAGAAATCAGGGGGCGAGAGGCGAAAGCTTTCTTT
TRBD2 . TRBJ2-1 TRBV7-6 CASSLVPTSGTGNSYNEQFF TGTGCCAGCAGCTTAGTTCCGACTAGCGGGACTGGTAACTCCTACAATGAGCAGTTCTTC
. . TRBJ2-5 TRBV20-1 CSASREETQYF TGCAGTGCTAGCCGGGAGGAGACCCAGTACTTC
TRBD2 . TRBJ2-5 TRBV4-1 CASSQEPAGVETQYF TGCGCCAGCAGCCAAGAGCCAGCGGGAGTTGAGACCCAGTACTTC
. . TRBJ2-1 TRBV6-6 CASSRRAEDEQFF TGTGCCAGCAGTCGGAGGGCCGAGGATGAGCAGTTCTTC
. . TRBJ1-6 TRBV7-8 CASSLARLSRRSPLHF TGTGCCAGCAGCTTAGCGCGGCTTAGTCGGAGATCACCCCTCCACTTT
. . TRBJ1-5 TRBV30 CAWSLQVYQPQHF TGTGCCTGGAGCCTCCAGGTTTACCAGCCCCAGCATTTT
. . TRBJ1-5 TRBV29-1 CSVGQNSNQPQHF TGCAGCGTTGGACAGAATAGCAATCAGCCCCAGCATTTT
TRBD1 . TRBJ2-1 TRBV10-1 CASSFSGQLNHEQFF TGCGCCAGCAGTTTCTCGGGACAGCTTAATCATGAGCAGTTCTTC
. . TRBJ2-1 TRBV6-6 CASSYSSDFEFF TGTGCCAGCAGTTACTCAAGTGACTTTGAGTTCTTC
. . TRBJ1-2 TRBV5-4 CASSLGEAAANYGYTF TGTGCCAGCAGCTTGGGAGAGGCAGCGGCTAACTATGGCTACACCTTC
. . TRBJ2-4 TRBV25-1 CASSELGPKNANIQYF TGTGCCAGCAGTGAATTGGGGCCCAAAAACGCGAACATTCAGTACTTC
TRBD1 . TRBJ2-3 TRBV5-1 CASSFVRGPGTASDTQYF TGCGCCAGCAGCTTTGTAAGGGGGCCAGGCACGGCCTCAGATACGCAGTATTTT
. few TRBJ1-5 TRBV19 CASSIGGSTGNQPQHF TGTGCCAGTAGTATAGGGGGGAGCACAGGGAATCAGCCCCAGCATTTT
. once TRBJ2-7 TRBV2 CASRTNRVEQYF TGTGCCAGTAGAACTAACCGGGTCGAGCAGTACTTC
TRBD1 . TRBJ2-7 TRBV27 CASSFSGTGASYEQYF TGTGCCAGCAGTTTTTCCGGGACAGGGGCCTCCTACGAGCAGTACTTC
. . TRBJ2-2 TRBV5-1 CASSRGENTGELFF TGCGCCAGCAGCAGGGGTGAGAACACCGGGGAGCTGTTTTTT
TRBD2 . TRBJ2-1 TRBV6-1 CASSANRLADRNEQFF TGTGCCAGCAGTGCGAATCGACTAGCGGACCGCAATGAGCAGTTCTTC
TRBD2 . TRBJ2-1 TRBV2 CASTQGGLAYNEQFF TGTGCCAGCACTCAGGGAGGACTAGCATACAATGAGCAGTTCTTC
. . TRBJ1-1 TRBV30 CAWSVRLTEAFF TGTGCCTGGAGTGTCAGGCTGACTGAAGCTTTCTTT
TRBD1 few TRBJ2-7 TRBV28 CASSSRGTGILSEQYF TGTGCCAGCAGCTCGAGAGGGACAGGGATTCTGAGCGAGCAGTACTTC
TRBD1 . TRBJ2-1 TRBV5-8 CASSSGTVDPNEQFF TGTGCCAGCAGCTCCGGGACAGTAGATCCCAATGAGCAGTTCTTC
TRBD2 . TRBJ2-5 TRBV10-2 CASNPTSGAPRETQYF TGCGCCAGTAACCCAACTAGCGGGGCCCCGCGGGAGACCCAGTACTTC
TRBD1 . TRBJ1-5 TRBV19 CASSIASRDRGDGSNQPQHF TGTGCCAGTAGTATAGCCTCGCGGGACAGGGGGGACGGTAGCAATCAGCCCCAGCATTTT
TRBD2 . TRBJ2-7 TRBV9 CASSLGTSGSGVGEQYF TGTGCCAGCAGCCTTGGGACTAGCGGGAGTGGGGTCGGGGAGCAGTACTTC
TRBD2 . TRBJ2-1 TRBV9 CASSVPTSGRYNEQFF TGTGCCAGCAGCGTACCCACTAGCGGGAGGTACAATGAGCAGTTCTTC
. . TRBJ2-5 TRBV28 CASSFGGGGETQYF TGTGCCAGCAGTTTCGGGGGTGGTGGAGAGACCCAGTACTTC
TRBD1 . TRBJ2-7 TRBV30 CAWSVLRQGRDEQYF TGTGCCTGGAGTGTACTCAGACAGGGACGAGACGAGCAGTACTTC
TRBD2 . TRBJ2-5 TRBV7-8 CASSIRLASSRTQYF TGTGCCAGCAGTATCCGACTAGCGTCCAGTAGGACCCAGTACTTC
TRBD2 . TRBJ2-5 TRBV28 CASSFPQGGSETQYF TGTGCCAGCAGTTTCCCCCAAGGCGGGAGTGAGACCCAGTACTTC
. . TRBJ1-1 TRBV25-1 CASSDTVKNTEAFF TGTGCCAGCAGTGATACAGTTAAGAACACTGAAGCTTTCTTT
. . TRBJ1-2 TRBV5-8 CASSSDRLTNYGYTF TGTGCCAGCAGCTCCGACAGGCTCACTAACTATGGCTACACCTTC